One sample yielded the 26 T cell receptor beta chains listed below, sequenced in a study of OX40 agonist ivuxolimab in advanced cancers. Library method: the immunoSEQ multiplex PCR assay. Held by TCRdb, this immuneACCESS table contains in-frame sequences only and omits some clones. Under half of the omission traces to an unresolved V gene where checked; the cause of the rest is unknown. Present in this sample are some 57,000 clones, roughly 88% of which were seen just once. Of the sample, 4.8% falls within the top ten clones. The sequencing here drew on CD4+ or CD8+ T cells sorted from blood, taken in a trial of the OX40 agonist ivuxolimab. These receptors came from an adult with an advanced solid tumor such as melanoma, head and neck, liver or kidney cancer.

V gene TRBV6-5 combines with J gene TRBJ2-3; possible D gene TRBD1, 5 bases. The CDR3 extends over 15 amino acids. Germline lookup yields CDR1 MNHEY and CDR2 SVGAGI. Trimming cost V 4 bases and J 1 base, with 12 bases left between them. The DNA for the CDR3 is TGTGCCAGCAGTTGGGGCAGGGTGGGCACAGATACGCAGTATTTT. Its protein is CASSWGRVGTDTQYF.

The CDR3 sequence is CASSLDVGRDSLYNEQFF. In DNA form, the CDR3 reads TGTGCCAGCAGCTTAGATGTGGGGCGAGACAGCCTATACAATGAGCAGTTCTTC. The chain uses TRBV7-9 and TRBJ2-1, with D possibly matching TRBD1 (5 bases). The CDR3 is 18 amino acids. V dropped 1 base and J dropped 4 bases, with 20 bases sitting between them. Germline lookup yields CDR1 SEHNR and CDR2 FQNEAQ (reference sequence).

The V and J genes are TRBV6-1 and TRBJ1-3; D possibly corresponds to TRBD1 (5 bases). The CDR3 spans 16 residues. Germline V gene lookup returns CDR1 MNHNS and CDR2 SASEGT. Trimming stripped 5 bases from V and 7 bases from J, with 21 bases between. The CDR3 protein is CASSKGHGAGGNTIYF. In DNA form, the CDR3 reads TGTGCCAGCAGTAAAGGGCACGGGGCCGGCGGGAACACCATATATTTT.

The V call is TRBV2, the J call TRBJ2-7; weak D call: TRBD1 (5 bases). V lost 5 bases and J lost 7, with 15 bases in between. The CDR3 runs 13 residues. Germline values: CDR1 SNHLY, CDR2 FYNNEI. CDR3 coding DNA: TGTGCCAGCAGTTCCCAGGGCCTTGGAGAGCAGTACTTC. It encodes CASSSQGLGEQYF.

This chain connects TRBV6-6 to TRBJ2-3, with a tentative D call TRBD1 (6 bases). Germline CDR1 MNHNY, CDR2 SVGAGI (reference sequence). V shed 2 bases and J shed 0 bases, with 9 bases lying between them. The CDR3 runs 15 residues. The chain's CDR3 is CASSYGGASTDTQYF. CDR3 in DNA: TGTGCCAGCAGTTACGGGGGCGCTAGCACAGATACGCAGTATTTT.

The CDR3 loop reads CASSSFRDSHGNEQFF. The CDR3 DNA reads TGCGCCAGCAGCTCCTTCCGGGACAGCCATGGGAATGAGCAGTTCTTC. The chain uses TRBV5-1 and TRBJ2-1; 7 bases map to TRBD1. CDR3 length: 16 residues. Germline values: CDR1 SGHRS, CDR2 YFSETQ. Trimming at V came to 3 bases and at J to 7 bases, leaving 13 bases not matched to a gene.

Concerning this clone: A junction boundary mismatches the germline segment, possibly from a read error. The chain joins TRBV7-9 to TRBJ2-2; 9 bases line up with TRBD1. Germline V gene sequence: CDR1 SEHNR, CDR2 FQNEAQ (reference sequence). This CDR3 contains 16 residues. The CDR3 is CASSLGRTGATGGLFF. CDR3 nucleotide sequence: TGTGCCAGCAGCTTAGGACGGACAGGGGCCACCGGGGGGCTGTTTTTT.

V and J are TRBV11-2 and TRBJ2-2; D perhaps matches TRBD2 (6 bases). V was trimmed by 4 bases and J by 3 bases, leaving 12 bases between them. Germline V lookup: CDR1 SGHAT, CDR2 FQNNGV. The CDR3 length is 15 residues. CDR3 in DNA: TGTGCCAGCAGCTATGGAGGGCGGTACACCGGGGAGCTGTTTTTT. Translating gives CASSYGGRYTGELFF.

The rearrangement joins TRBV18 to TRBJ1-5; the match to TRBD1 covers 7 bases. The CDR3 is 15 residues long. Germline-derived CDR1 and CDR2 are KGHSH and LQKENI. The V segment lost 3 bases and the J segment 4 bases; nucleotides outside the gene matches: 6. The CDR3 nucleotides are TGTGCCAGCTCACCTCGGGACAGACAGAATCAGCCCCAGCATTTT. The encoded protein is CASSPRDRQNQPQHF.

This clone was seen a few times. The J gene is TRBJ2-3, the V gene TRBV9; D call uncertain. Looked up from germline, CDR1 is SGDLS and CDR2 is YYNGEE. The CDR3 totals 12 residues. V lost 4 bases and J 3 bases, leaving 6 bases between the germline ends. The CDR3 protein is CASSRMTDTQYF. CDR3 sequence (DNA): TGTGCCAGCAGCCGGATGACAGATACGCAGTATTTT.

The rearrangement links TRBV21-1 to TRBJ2-5; whether TRBD2, the table's D call, matches the DNA was not checked. TRBV21-1 is a pseudogene locus. The CDR3 covers 16 residues. CDR3 protein: CASRIRKGLGGETQYF. The CDR3 DNA follows: TGTGCCAGCAGAATTAGGAAGGGACTGGGAGGTGAGACCCAGTACTTC.

The V and J genes are TRBV5-6 and TRBJ2-5, with 7 nucleotides matching TRBD1. V shed 0 bases and J 5 bases; nucleotides not matched to a gene: 4. The CDR3 totals 14 residues. Germline CDR1 is SGHDT and CDR2 is YYEEEE. DNA of the CDR3: TGTGCCAGCAGCTTGGGGCAGACAGGGGAGACCCAGTACTTC. It translates to CASSLGQTGETQYF.

V gene TRBV7-3 combines with J gene TRBJ2-7, with 12 bases matching TRBD1. With V trimmed by 5 bases and J by 4 bases, 6 bases remained unmatched. CDR3 size: 15 residues. Germline CDR1 and CDR2: SGHTA and FQGTGA. Here the CDR3 DNA reads TGTGCCAGCAGCCTGGGACAGGGGGCAGGATACGAGCAGTACTTC. Translating it yields CASSLGQGAGYEQYF.

This clone was counted only a few times. This chain uses TRBV5-1 with TRBJ2-1, with D possibly being TRBD1 (5 bases). This CDR3 has 13 residues. V was shortened by 4 bases and J by 5 bases, with 10 bases between the two germline ends. CDR1 and CDR2 (germline): SGHRS, YFSETQ. The CDR3, as DNA: TGCGCCAGCAGCCCCCAGGGCGACAATGAGCAGTTCTTC. Its translation is CASSPQGDNEQFF.

The V and J genes are TRBV11-2 and TRBJ1-3, with 7 bases matching TRBD1. V lost 4 bases and J lost 1; bases outside the gene matches: 16. Germline CDR1 is SGHAT and CDR2 is FQNNGV. The CDR3 has 19 amino acids. The CDR3 sequence is CASSSPARTGVSSGNTIYF. CDR3 DNA sequence: TGTGCCAGCAGCTCCCCGGCGCGGACAGGCGTCTCATCTGGAAACACCATATATTTT.

The chain has TRBV18 and TRBJ1-2, with D possibly TRBD1 on 5 matching bases. V shed 3 bases and J shed 7 bases, with 12 bases lying between them. The length of the CDR3 is 13 residues. Germline loops: CDR1 KGHSH, CDR2 LQKENI. CDR3 coding DNA: TGTGCCAGCTCACCCGAAACCAGGGTTGGCTACACCTTC. Amino acids: CASSPETRVGYTF.

This clone was counted between two and nine times. The chain couples TRBV2 to TRBJ1-2, with D maybe TRBD1 (5 bases). The CDR3 is 14 amino acids. Germline V CDR1 and CDR2: SNHLY, FYNNEI. Trimming removed 0 bases from V and 4 bases from J, with 9 bases in between. The CDR3 DNA is TGTGCCAGCAGTGAAGCGGCGGGACTCTATGGCTACACCTTC. This codes for CASSEAAGLYGYTF.

The chain has TRBV10-1 and TRBJ2-2; 10 positions match TRBD2. Unmatched junction bases numbered 8, after V lost 3 bases and J lost 4 bases. Per the germline V gene, CDR1 is WNHNN and CDR2 is SYGVQD (reference sequence). This CDR3 comprises 17 residues. The chain's CDR3 is CASSEGRGLASTGELFF. The DNA of the CDR3 is TGCGCCAGCAGTGAAGGGCGGGGACTAGCGTCCACCGGGGAGCTGTTTTTT.

V gene TRBV9 combines with J gene TRBJ2-2, with unresolved D. The CDR3 consists of 16 residues. V was clipped by 0 bases and J by 3 bases, with 12 bases between them. Per the germline V gene, CDR1 is SGDLS and CDR2 is YYNGEE. The DNA for the CDR3 is TGTGCCAGCAGCGTAGGCCTTGGAAGCGACACCGGGGAGCTGTTTTTT. Its protein is CASSVGLGSDTGELFF.

This chain's CDR3 is CASSVGTESSYEQYF. CDR3 nucleotides: TGCGCCAGCAGCGTCGGGACAGAGAGCTCCTACGAGCAGTACTTC. The chain combines TRBV10-1 with TRBJ2-7; 7 bases fit TRBD1. CDR3 length: 15 residues. The germline V gene has CDR1 WNHNN and CDR2 SYGVQD (reference sequence). V gave up 6 bases and J gave up 0 bases; unmatched junction bases: 8.

This chain connects TRBV7-2 to TRBJ2-5; tentative D call: TRBD2 (7 bases). CDR3 length: 14 amino acids. The V gene lost 3 bases and the J gene lost 6 bases, with 14 bases spanning the gap. Germline V gene sequence: CDR1 SGHTA, CDR2 FQGNSA. This CDR3 is CASSFLQGGQTQYF. The CDR3 DNA reads as TGTGCCAGCAGCTTTCTACAGGGAGGGCAGACCCAGTACTTC.

V gene TRBV7-3 combines with J gene TRBJ2-5, with TRBD2 identical over 7 bases. V gave up 5 bases and J gave up 4 bases; unmatched junction bases: 4. The CDR3 is 13 residues long. Germline CDR1 is SGHTA and CDR2 is FQGTGA. DNA of the CDR3: TGTGCCAGCAGCAGGGGACTAACAGAGACCCAGTACTTC. Its translation: CASSRGLTETQYF.

V gene TRBV28 combines with J gene TRBJ2-5; possible D gene TRBD1, 6 bases. Trimming removed 8 bases from V and 3 bases from J, with 22 bases in between. CDR1 and CDR2 (germline): MDHEN, SYDVKM. The CDR3 is 16 amino acids. This chain's CDR3 is CASRLGYLAGEETQYF. The CDR3, as DNA: TGTGCCAGCCGGCTTGGGTATTTGGCAGGGGAAGAGACCCAGTACTTC.

This chain joins TRBV21-1 and TRBJ2-1; the D call TRBD2 from the table was never checked on the DNA. TRBV21-1 is labeled a pseudogene. CDR3 length equals 18 residues. This CDR3 reads CASSKLAGILSSYNEQFF. The CDR3, as DNA: TGTGCCAGCAGCAAACTAGCGGGCATCCTAAGTTCCTACAATGAGCAGTTCTTC.

This rearrangement joins TRBV6-5 to TRBJ2-1; 7 bases are shared with TRBD2. The V gene end was trimmed by 0 bases and the J gene end by 4 bases; junction bases not matched to a gene: 6. The CDR3 length is 16 residues. Germline V gene sequence: CDR1 MNHEY, CDR2 SVGAGI. For the CDR3, the DNA is TGTGCCAGCAGTTACTCTAGGCTAGCGGTGTACAATGAGCAGTTCTTC. This encodes CASSYSRLAVYNEQFF.

This clone was seen only a few times. V usage is TRBV6-6 and J usage is TRBJ1-1; no firm D call. This CDR3 contains 15 residues. The ends were cut back, 6 bases at V and 2 bases at J, with 16 bases in the middle. Germline V gene data show CDR1 as MNHNY and CDR2 as SVGAGI (reference sequence). CDR3 region: CASSHPHSINTEAFF. The CDR3 DNA sequence: TGTGCCAGCAGCCATCCTCACAGTATCAACACTGAAGCTTTCTTT.